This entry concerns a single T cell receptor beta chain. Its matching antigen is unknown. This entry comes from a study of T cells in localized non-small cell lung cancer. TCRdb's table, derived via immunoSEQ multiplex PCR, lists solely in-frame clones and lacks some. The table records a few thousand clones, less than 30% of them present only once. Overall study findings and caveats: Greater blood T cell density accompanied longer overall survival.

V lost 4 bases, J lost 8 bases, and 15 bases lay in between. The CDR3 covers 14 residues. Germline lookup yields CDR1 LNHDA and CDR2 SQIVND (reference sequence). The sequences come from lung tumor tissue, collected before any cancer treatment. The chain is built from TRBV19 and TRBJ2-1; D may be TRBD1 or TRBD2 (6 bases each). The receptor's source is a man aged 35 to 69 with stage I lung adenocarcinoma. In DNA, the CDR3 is TGTGCCAGTAGTACAGCCAGGGGCGGGGATGAGCAGTTCTTC. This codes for CASSTARGGDEQFF.